This TCR beta chain was retrieved from a study of blood T cell repertoires in COVID-19. Overall study: In each case, the material was cDNA or gDNA derived from T cells, B-cell-depleted T cells, or PBMCs.

Participants spanned ages about 18 to 90 years and resided in 20 to 30 US areas. Cohorts were assigned according to the clinical history that participants reported. Methods used by the authors: Quantification of nucleated cells was approximated via reference gene primer amplification. The repertoire was sequenced with immunoSEQ multiplex PCR; TCRdb's copy has only in-frame clones and lacks some. V and J calls and clone size are given by that table; D and trimming were obtained from the DNA. The profile covers 180,000 or so clones, with roughly 84% appearing a single time and 10% to 15% taken by the ten largest. Sequenced: PBMCs or T cells enriched from blood (not recorded which). The TCR comes from an older woman who had recovered from COVID-19.

In DNA form, the CDR3 reads TGTGCCAGCAGCCCCCATCACAGTCGCTTCACTAATGAAAAACTGTTTTTT. It is translated as CASSPHHSRFTNEKLFF. The chain recombines TRBV9 with TRBJ1-4; D ambiguous. The CDR3 is 17 amino acids. V lost 4 bases and J 2 bases, leaving 18 bases between the germline ends. CDR1 is SGDLS and CDR2 is YYNGEE in the germline V gene.